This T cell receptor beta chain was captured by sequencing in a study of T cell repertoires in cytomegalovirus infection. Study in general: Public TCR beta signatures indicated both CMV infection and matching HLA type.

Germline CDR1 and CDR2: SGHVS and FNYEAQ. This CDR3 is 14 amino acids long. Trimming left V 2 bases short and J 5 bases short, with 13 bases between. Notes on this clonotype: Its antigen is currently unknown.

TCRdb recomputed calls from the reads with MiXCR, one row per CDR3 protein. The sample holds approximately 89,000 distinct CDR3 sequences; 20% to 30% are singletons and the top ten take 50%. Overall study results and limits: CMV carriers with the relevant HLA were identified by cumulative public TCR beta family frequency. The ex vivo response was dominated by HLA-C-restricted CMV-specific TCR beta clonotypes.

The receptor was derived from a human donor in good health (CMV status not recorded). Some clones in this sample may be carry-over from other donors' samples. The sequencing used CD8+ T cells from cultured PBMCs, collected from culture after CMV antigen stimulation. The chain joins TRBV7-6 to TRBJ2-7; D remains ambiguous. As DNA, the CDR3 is TGTGCCAGCAGCTTAACGCCAGAAGGCAACGAGCAGTACTTC. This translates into CASSLTPEGNEQYF.